Listed here are 7 T cell receptor beta chains from one sample, sequenced in a study of T cell responses to AZD1222 COVID-19 vaccine. The protocol was immunoSEQ multiplex PCR, while the TCRdb copy is restricted to in-frame clones and leaves out a portion. Counted here are about 59,000 clones, 75% to 90% occurring once; the ten biggest clones make up roughly 6.1%. The sample was peripheral blood, taken 28 days after the second AZD1222 dose. The receptors come from an adult who received the AZD1222 COVID-19 vaccine.

The V call is TRBV5-1, the J call TRBJ2-1; 12 bases line up with TRBD2. This CDR3 comprises 17 residues. The V gene end was trimmed by 4 bases and the J gene end by 2 bases; junction bases not matched to a gene: 7. Germline loops: CDR1 SGHRS, CDR2 YFSETQ. CDR3 amino acids: CASSVASGGAAYNEQFF. Written as DNA, the CDR3 is TGCGCCAGCAGCGTCGCTAGCGGGGGGGCCGCCTACAATGAGCAGTTCTTC. The variable domain in full, completed from reference TRBV5-1 and TRBJ2-1, reads KAGVTQTPRYLIKTRGQQVTLSCSPISGHRSVSWYQQTPGQGLQFLFEYFSETQRNKGNFPGRFSGRQFSNSRSEMNVSTLELGDSALYLCASSVASGGAAYNEQFFGPGTRLTVL.

V gene TRBV5-1 combines with J gene TRBJ2-5; D not resolved. This CDR3 region has 14 residues. Trimming left V 4 bases short and J 1 base short, with 11 bases between. Germline CDR1 reads SGHRS; CDR2 reads YFSETQ. DNA of the CDR3: TGCGCCAGCAGCCCCCAGAATCCCCAAGAGACCCAGTACTTC. Residues: CASSPQNPQETQYF.

The V gene is TRBV5-1, the J gene TRBJ1-6, with a weak D call TRBD1 (6 bases). With 4 bases removed from V and 7 bases from J, the gap between germline ends came to 15 bases. The CDR3 sequence is 15 residues long. The germline V gene has CDR1 SGHRS and CDR2 YFSETQ. CDR3 DNA sequence: TGCGCCAGCAGCAGCTCCGGGACATCGAATTCACCCCTCCACTTT. Residues: CASSSSGTSNSPLHF. Using reference TRBV5-1 and TRBJ1-6 for the parts outside the CDR3, the full variable domain is KAGVTQTPRYLIKTRGQQVTLSCSPISGHRSVSWYQQTPGQGLQFLFEYFSETQRNKGNFPGRFSGRQFSNSRSEMNVSTLELGDSALYLCASSSSGTSNSPLHFGNGTRLTVT.

The chain has TRBV18 and TRBJ2-7; 12 bases agree with TRBD1. The ends lost 3 bases at V and 5 bases at J; junction bases unmatched: 2. Germline V CDR1 and CDR2: KGHSH, LQKENI. The CDR3 is made up of 14 amino acids. Here the CDR3 reads CASSPGQGADEQYF. The CDR3, as DNA: TGTGCCAGCTCACCGGGACAGGGGGCGGACGAGCAGTACTTC.

The V and J genes are TRBV10-3 and TRBJ2-7; 7 bases are a match to TRBD1. The CDR3 runs to 13 residues. Germline CDR1 and CDR2: ENHRY and SYGVKD. Germline trimming cut 2 bases from V and 5 bases from J; bases unmatched to any gene: 3. CDR3 coding DNA: TGTGCCATCAGTGAGAGACAGGGCCACGAGCAGTACTTC. It codes for CAISERQGHEQYF.

The J gene is TRBJ2-2, the V gene TRBV7-3, with 8 bases identical to TRBD2. Germline CDR1 reads SGHTA; CDR2 reads FQGTGA. CDR3 length equals 17 residues. V lost 5 bases and J lost 3; bases outside the gene matches: 11. The CDR3 reads CASSPVGLRGDTGELFF. In DNA form, the CDR3 reads TGTGCCAGCAGCCCCGTGGGGTTGCGGGGGGACACCGGGGAGCTGTTTTTT.

This clone was counted a few times. V usage is TRBV2 and J usage is TRBJ1-3, with no clear D. Germline-derived CDR1 and CDR2 are SNHLY and FYNNEI. V was clipped by 4 bases and J by 7 bases, with 5 bases between them. The CDR3 totals 11 residues. The CDR3 reads CASSGLNTIYF. CDR3 DNA: TGTGCCAGCAGTGGACTGAACACCATATATTTT.